This TCR beta chain emerged from a study of CD8 T cells in ankylosing spondylitis. Study outcomes and limitations: The study looked at matched synovial fluid samples from ankylosing spondylitis patients. Disease-linked clones were reported to be significantly enriched there. A motif of eight highly homologous TCR beta variants was seen as apparently characteristic of ankylosing spondylitis blood. Past studies reported some motif variants in reactive arthritis synovial fluid and blood.

Germline values: CDR1 LGHNA, CDR2 YSLEER. V lost 5 bases, J lost 0 bases, and 11 bases lay in between. The CDR3 covers 14 residues. A quantitative 5'-RACE method, one with molecular barcodes, was used to make TCR beta libraries. TCRdb used MiXCR to reprocess the 5' RACE reads, holding one entry per CDR3 protein. The data hold over 700,000 distinct CDR3 sequences, with around 20% observed a single time. As for this clonotype: Its target is unknown.

This receptor was identified in a male donor with ankylosing spondylitis. This chain connects TRBV4-3 to TRBJ2-7; maybe TRBD2 (6 bases). Sequenced: blood, either unsorted or a sorted T cell fraction (not recorded which). The CDR3 DNA is TGCGCCAGCAGCTCCGGGAGAGGCTCCTACGAGCAGTACTTC. Translated: CASSSGRGSYEQYF.